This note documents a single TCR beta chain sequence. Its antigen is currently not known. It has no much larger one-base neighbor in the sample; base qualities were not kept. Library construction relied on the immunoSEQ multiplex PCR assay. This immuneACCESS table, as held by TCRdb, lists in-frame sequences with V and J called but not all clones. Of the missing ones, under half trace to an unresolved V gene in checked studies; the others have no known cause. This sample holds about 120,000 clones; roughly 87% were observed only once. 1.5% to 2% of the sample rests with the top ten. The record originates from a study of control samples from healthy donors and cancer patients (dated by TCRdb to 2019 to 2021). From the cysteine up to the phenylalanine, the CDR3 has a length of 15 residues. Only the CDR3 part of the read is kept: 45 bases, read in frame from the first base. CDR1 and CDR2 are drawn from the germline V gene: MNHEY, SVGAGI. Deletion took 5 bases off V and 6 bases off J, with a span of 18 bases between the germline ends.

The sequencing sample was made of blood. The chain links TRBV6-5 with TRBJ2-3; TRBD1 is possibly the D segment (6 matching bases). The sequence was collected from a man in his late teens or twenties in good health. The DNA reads TGTGCCAGCAGTCCCACCCCGACAGGTTACGATACGCAGTATTTT. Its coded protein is CASSPTPTGYDTQYF.